The entry below describes one T cell receptor beta chain. The sample is drawn from a study of blood T cell repertoires in COVID-19. Germline V lookup: CDR1 SGHRS, CDR2 YFSETQ. CDR3 length: 13 residues. Trimming removed 4 bases at V and 8 bases at J, with 13 bases between. Data came from immunoSEQ multiplex PCR; TCRdb stores just in-frame clones and leaves some out. The sample holds 50,000 or so clones, 83% seen once. The V call is TRBV5-1, the J call TRBJ2-1, with D perhaps TRBD1 (6 bases). The source material was peripheral blood. The receptor comes from a man in his forties or fifties with acute or convalescent COVID-19. DNA of the CDR3: TGCGCCAGCAGCGCCACAGGGATGTATGAGCAGTTCTTC. Translating it yields CASSATGMYEQFF.